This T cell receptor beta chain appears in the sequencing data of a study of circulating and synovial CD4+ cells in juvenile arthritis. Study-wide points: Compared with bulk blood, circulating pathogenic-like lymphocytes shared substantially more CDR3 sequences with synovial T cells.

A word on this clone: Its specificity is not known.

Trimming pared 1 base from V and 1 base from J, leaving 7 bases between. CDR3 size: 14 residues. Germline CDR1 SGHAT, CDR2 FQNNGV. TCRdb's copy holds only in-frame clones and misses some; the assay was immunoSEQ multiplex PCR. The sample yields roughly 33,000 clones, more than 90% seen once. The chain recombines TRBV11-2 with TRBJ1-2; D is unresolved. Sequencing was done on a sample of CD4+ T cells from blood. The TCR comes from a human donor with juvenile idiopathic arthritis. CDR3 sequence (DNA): TGTGCCAGCAGCTTAGGCGTCCTTAACTATGGCTACACCTTC. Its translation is CASSLGVLNYGYTF.